These T cell receptor beta chains were read from a single sample in a study of blood T cell repertoires in COVID-19. Clones were sequenced by immunoSEQ multiplex PCR, and TCRdb holds only the in-frame ones, with some missing. The sample contains around 150,000 clones, 60% to 80% of which appear only once. Source material: peripheral blood. All receptors derive from a man aged 60-69 years who had recovered from COVID-19. CDR3s include the opening cysteine and the closing phenylalanine or tryptophan. Fields, in order: CDR3 protein, V gene, J gene.

CATSRDLVGGNYGYTF	TRBV15	TRBJ1-2
CASHPSGRGGNEQFF	TRBV5-4	TRBJ2-1
CASTSRGGPLGNQPQHF	TRBV19	TRBJ1-5
CASSQDLSGKQPQHF	TRBV4-2	TRBJ1-5
CASSYEYMDRESYEQYF	TRBV6-2/TRBV6-3	TRBJ2-7
CASSRLGRGTYNEQFF	TRBV11-3	TRBJ2-1
CSVDIVMNTEAFF	TRBV29-1	TRBJ1-1
CASSYLQGARNTEAFF	TRBV6-5	TRBJ1-1
CASSLAGGEGETQYF	TRBV5-1	TRBJ2-5
CASSIDRGHNSPLHF	TRBV3-1/TRBV3-2	TRBJ1-6
CASSQEPPGLAGALSYEQYF	TRBV4-3	TRBJ2-7
CASSQDRGSYNEQFF	TRBV7-2	TRBJ2-1
CASSQEGASTDTQYF	TRBV5-1	TRBJ2-3
CASSTLLAGGGNEQFF	TRBV9	TRBJ2-1
CASSPDRNYGYTF	TRBV6-2/TRBV6-3	TRBJ1-2
CASSSSGANVLTF	TRBV12-3/TRBV12-4	TRBJ2-6
CASSYIRGTEAFF	TRBV6-2/TRBV6-3	TRBJ1-1
CASRHTGGYEKLFF	TRBV7-8	TRBJ1-4
CASSPARTGTGELFF	TRBV7-2	TRBJ2-2
CASSLARQETQYF	TRBV12-3/TRBV12-4	TRBJ2-5
CAWSVRDSTQAFF	TRBV30	TRBJ1-1
CSVRQGSLIEAFF	TRBV29-1	TRBJ1-1